This note documents a single TCR beta chain sequence. Its antigen is currently unknown. One end of the junction is discordant with germline, which a read error may explain. The sample belongs to a study of PD-1 blockade in classical Hodgkin lymphoma. Study conclusions and caveats: Individuals initiating nivolumab under 1 year after ASCT were excluded. Complete responders' baseline diversity resembled that of newly diagnosed patients. Reported baseline diversity: healthy donors highest, relapsed/refractory patients lowest.

This CDR3 is 16 amino acids long. Germline CDR1 MNHEY, CDR2 SMNVEV (reference sequence). The table came from immunoSEQ multiplex PCR; TCRdb's copy has only in-frame clones and leaves some out. The sample has around 25,000 clones; 88% are singletons. Time point defined: cycle 4 day 1 (C4D1), after six to seven weeks of nivolumab. Every single patient, without exception, relapsed after autologous stem cell transplantation, and brentuximab vedotin exposure varied. J is TRBJ2-2 and V is TRBV27, with 10 nucleotides matching TRBD2. The specimen was peripheral blood mononuclear cells (PBMCs), collected before the fourth cycle of nivolumab. The sequence came from a human donor with classical Hodgkin lymphoma. The CDR3, as DNA: TGTGCCAGCAGTTTCTTGGGACTAGCGAATACCGGGGAGCTGTTTTTT. Its translation is CASSFLGLANTGELFF.